This T cell receptor beta chain was sequenced in a study of T-cell reconstitution after alpha-beta-depleted transplantation in children. This CDR3 has 13 amino acids. Germline V gives CDR1 SGHDN, CDR2 FVKESK. V lost 9 bases and J lost 2, with 11 bases in between. A library of TCRbeta sequences, prepared with unique molecular identifiers, was generated. Each CDR3 protein gets one entry after TCRdb re-called the PCR reads with MiXCR. There are hundreds of thousands of distinct CDR3 sequences in the sample; roughly a quarter occur only once, and around 4.8% lies in the top ten. This TCR was sampled from a female patient aged 2-9 years who had a stem cell transplant for congenital amegakaryocytic thrombocytopenia, so the T cells may come from the graft donor. The gene calls are TRBV14 and TRBJ1-3; D gene unclear. The input for sequencing was PBMCs, mostly from graft donor cells, taken 360 days after TCRalphabeta/CD19-depleted stem cell transplant. The CDR3 spells CASRVTAGNTIYF. Here the CDR3 DNA reads TGTGCCAGTAGAGTGACTGCTGGAAACACCATATATTTT.